Listed below are T cell receptor beta chains from one sample, sequenced in a study of blood T cell repertoires in COVID-19. Using immunoSEQ multiplex PCR, the repertoire was profiled, and TCRdb retains in-frame clones only, with some absent. The data show 100,000 or so clones, roughly 70% seen once. The specimen sequenced was peripheral blood. All receptors derive from a woman older than 75 with acute or convalescent COVID-19. The CDR3 runs from the conserved cysteine through the conserved F or W. Fields, in order: J gene, V gene, clone size, D gene, CDR3 DNA, CDR3 protein. The D gene is left open where the match is weak. Clone size, where shown, is once, few, many, or a class for clones that have expanded.

j_gene: TRBJ2-5; v_gene: TRBV5-6; abundance: -; d_gene: TRBD1; CDR3nt: TGTGCCAGCAGCTTGTCCCCGACAGGGCTGGGAGAGACCCAGTACTTC; CDR3aa: CASSLSPTGLGETQYF
j_gene: TRBJ1-5; v_gene: TRBV19; abundance: -; d_gene: -; CDR3nt: TGTGCCAGTACTAGACAGCACAATCAGCCCCAGCATTTT; CDR3aa: CASTRQHNQPQHF
j_gene: TRBJ1-6; v_gene: TRBV30; abundance: many; d_gene: -; CDR3nt: TGTGCCTGGAGTGGCGGGAGATATAATTCACCCCTCCACTTT; CDR3aa: CAWSGGRYNSPLHF
j_gene: TRBJ2-7; v_gene: TRBV6-1; abundance: -; d_gene: -; CDR3nt: TGTGCCAGCAGTGAAGAAGGGAGCTCCTACGAGCAGTACTTC; CDR3aa: CASSEEGSSYEQYF
j_gene: TRBJ1-1; v_gene: TRBV11-1; abundance: -; d_gene: -; CDR3nt: TGTGCCAGCCAAGACCGGGGATCGGGCACTGAAGCTTTCTTT; CDR3aa: CASQDRGSGTEAFF
j_gene: TRBJ1-1; v_gene: TRBV14; abundance: -; d_gene: -; CDR3nt: TGTGCCAGCAGCCAAGGTAGATCGCGCACTGAAGCTTTCTTT; CDR3aa: CASSQGRSRTEAFF
j_gene: TRBJ1-2; v_gene: TRBV6-6; abundance: many; d_gene: -; CDR3nt: TGTGCCAGCAGCCTCTATGGCTACACCTTC; CDR3aa: CASSLYGYTF
j_gene: TRBJ2-7; v_gene: TRBV27; abundance: -; d_gene: TRBD1; CDR3nt: TGTGCCAGCAGTTTTGACAGGGGGTACGAGCAGTACTTC; CDR3aa: CASSFDRGYEQYF
j_gene: TRBJ1-1; v_gene: TRBV3-1/TRBV3-2; abundance: once; d_gene: -; CDR3nt: TGTGCCAGCAGCCCATCCGGGTCGCTCAAAGAATTCACTGAAGCTTTCTTT; CDR3aa: CASSPSGSLKEFTEAFF
j_gene: TRBJ2-1; v_gene: TRBV7-6; abundance: -; d_gene: TRBD1; CDR3nt: TGTGCCAGCAGCTTATGGGACAGGGGAACCTACAATGAGCAGTTCTTC; CDR3aa: CASSLWDRGTYNEQFF
j_gene: TRBJ1-2; v_gene: TRBV2; abundance: few; d_gene: -; CDR3nt: TGTGCCAGCAGTTTATTAGTCGGACACGGCTACACCTTC; CDR3aa: CASSLLVGHGYTF
j_gene: TRBJ1-6; v_gene: TRBV9; abundance: -; d_gene: -; CDR3nt: TGTGCCAGCAGCCCAAGGGGGGGAGGTTCACCCCTCCACTTT; CDR3aa: CASSPRGGGSPLHF
j_gene: TRBJ1-1; v_gene: TRBV29-1; abundance: -; d_gene: TRBD1; CDR3nt: TGCAGCGTTGCGGGACAGCCGAACACTGAAGCTTTCTTT; CDR3aa: CSVAGQPNTEAFF
j_gene: TRBJ2-1; v_gene: TRBV2; abundance: -; d_gene: TRBD2; CDR3nt: TGTGCCAGCAGCGATGGTAGCGGGTTCTACAATGAGCAGTTCTTC; CDR3aa: CASSDGSGFYNEQFF
j_gene: TRBJ1-4; v_gene: TRBV5-1; abundance: few; d_gene: TRBD1; CDR3nt: TGCGCCAGCAGCTTGTGGCCGGACCGAACAGGGGGCGCGGGTGAAAAACTGTTTTTT; CDR3aa: CASSLWPDRTGGAGEKLFF
j_gene: TRBJ1-2; v_gene: TRBV10-3; abundance: -; d_gene: -; CDR3nt: TGTGCCATCAGCCAGGCCTTGGGGCTAGGCTACACCTTC; CDR3aa: CAISQALGLGYTF
j_gene: TRBJ1-2; v_gene: TRBV5-1; abundance: -; d_gene: TRBD1; CDR3nt: TGCGCCAGCTCCCTCGGACAGGGAGCTGATGGCTACACCTTC; CDR3aa: CASSLGQGADGYTF
j_gene: TRBJ2-7; v_gene: TRBV6-5; abundance: -; d_gene: -; CDR3nt: TGTGCCAGCGGCTCGATGGACAGCCCGTTCTACGAGCAGTACTTC; CDR3aa: CASGSMDSPFYEQYF
j_gene: TRBJ1-2; v_gene: TRBV21-1; abundance: -; d_gene: -; CDR3nt: TGTGCCAGCAGCAAAGAACCGGGTGGCGGCTACACCTTC; CDR3aa: CASSKEPGGGYTF
j_gene: TRBJ1-3; v_gene: TRBV6-6; abundance: -; d_gene: TRBD1; CDR3nt: TGTGCCAGCTCGACAGGGGGCCGCTCTGGAAACACCATATATTTT; CDR3aa: CASSTGGRSGNTIYF
j_gene: TRBJ1-3; v_gene: TRBV5-1; abundance: few; d_gene: TRBD1; CDR3nt: TGCGCCAGCAGCTTGGCCGCTTCGGGGACAGGGGGCGGAAACACCATATATTTT; CDR3aa: CASSLAASGTGGGNTIYF
j_gene: TRBJ1-1; v_gene: TRBV9; abundance: few; d_gene: -; CDR3nt: TGTGCCAGCAGCGTAGCGGGTCGGAACACTGAAGCTTTCTTT; CDR3aa: CASSVAGRNTEAFF
j_gene: TRBJ1-2; v_gene: TRBV19; abundance: -; d_gene: TRBD1; CDR3nt: TGTGCCAGTACCCGAAGACAGGGTTACTATGGCTACACCTTC; CDR3aa: CASTRRQGYYGYTF
j_gene: TRBJ2-3; v_gene: TRBV9; abundance: few; d_gene: -; CDR3nt: TGTGCCAGCAGCCCGAGGGGGGGAGGGGATACGCAGTATTTT; CDR3aa: CASSPRGGGDTQYF
j_gene: TRBJ1-1; v_gene: TRBV6-5; abundance: -; d_gene: -; CDR3nt: TGTGCCAGCAGTCGACAGTATCCCTCTGAAGCTTTCTTT; CDR3aa: CASSRQYPSEAFF
j_gene: TRBJ2-7; v_gene: TRBV3-1/TRBV3-2; abundance: -; d_gene: TRBD1; CDR3nt: TGTGCCAGCAGCCCTTGGGACAGGCTACACGAGCAGTACTTC; CDR3aa: CASSPWDRLHEQYF